This T cell receptor (beta chain) appears in the sequencing data of a study of response to subunit inactivated influenza vaccine. Findings and limits, study-wide: It was suggested by the authors that few new T cells are recruited by each seasonal influenza vaccination.

The CDR3 has 14 amino acids. Germline V gene sequence: CDR1 SEHNR, CDR2 FQNEAQ (reference sequence). Trimming shortened V by 5 bases and J by 1 base, and 11 bases separated the two germline ends. This clonotype has a count of ten or more. The antigen is not known. TCRdb ran MiXCR on the RT-PCR reads and lists one entry per CDR3 protein. There are over 450,000 distinct CDR3 sequences in the sample; under 15% occur only once, and roughly 14% lies in the top ten. The chain employs TRBV7-9 and TRBJ1-1; TRBD1 is a possible D gene (5 bases). Sequences were derived from PBMCs from blood, sampled about 40 days after vaccination. This receptor was obtained from a man in his fifties or sixties who received an inactivated influenza vaccine. CDR3 loop: CASSTRDGNTEAFF. In DNA form, the CDR3 reads TGTGCCAGCAGCACCCGGGACGGGAACACTGAAGCTTTCTTT.